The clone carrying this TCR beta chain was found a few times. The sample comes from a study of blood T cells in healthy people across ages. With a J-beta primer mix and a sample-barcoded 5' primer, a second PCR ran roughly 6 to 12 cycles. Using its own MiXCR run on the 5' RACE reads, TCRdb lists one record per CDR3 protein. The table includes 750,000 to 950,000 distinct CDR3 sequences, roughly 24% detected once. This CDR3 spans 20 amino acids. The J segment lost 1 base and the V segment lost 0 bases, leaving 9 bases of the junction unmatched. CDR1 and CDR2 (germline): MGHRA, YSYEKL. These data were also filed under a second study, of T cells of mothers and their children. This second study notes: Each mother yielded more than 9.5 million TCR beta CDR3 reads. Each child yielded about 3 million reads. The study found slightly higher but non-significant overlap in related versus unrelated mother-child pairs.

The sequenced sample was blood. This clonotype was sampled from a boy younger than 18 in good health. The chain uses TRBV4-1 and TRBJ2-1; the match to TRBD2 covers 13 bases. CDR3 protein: CASSQDQLAGGPGSYNEQFF. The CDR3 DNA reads TGCGCCAGCAGCCAAGATCAACTAGCGGGGGGGCCTGGGTCCTACAATGAGCAGTTCTTC.